The clone carrying this TCR beta chain appeared many times. Its antigen is still unknown. The sample is drawn from a study of T cells after yellow fever vaccination. Study details: Fractions containing few cells were prepared with SMART-Seq v4 Ultra Low Input.

V gave up 3 bases and J gave up 5 bases, with 11 bases separating them. Looked up from germline, CDR1 is LNHNV and CDR2 is YYDKDF (reference sequence). The CDR3 contains 14 residues. Template switching by 5'RACE produced TCR cDNA, adding a universal primer site and UMIs. MiXCR, applied by TCRdb to the 5' RACE reads, yields one record per CDR3 protein. In the table there are under 550,000 distinct CDR3 sequences, just over 20% of which are singletons. Findings of the study overall: Shared CD4/CD8 clonotypes were a small share, likely from convergent recombination. Most primary-vaccination clones reappeared after the booster (approximately 95% CD4, 88% CD8).

The chain combines TRBV15 with TRBJ2-1; D might be TRBD2 (6 bases). Source: PBMCs, taken roughly 23 days after the first yellow fever vaccination. The receptor was isolated from a man aged 18-30 years who received the YFV17D yellow fever vaccine. For the CDR3, the DNA is TGTGCCACCAGCAGGACGGACTACCACAATGAGCAGTTCTTC. Translation: CATSRTDYHNEQFF.